This T cell receptor beta chain was identified during a study of T cell clonotyping in hematopoietic cell transplantation. Study-wide results and caveats: Few recipient clonotypes overlapped donors; over 97% were de novo at given depth. Pathologically expanded recipient clonotypes increased progressively from day 30 to day 180 as diversity fell. Broader posttransplant TCR repertoire diversity was predicted by graft donor and pretransplant recipient Inverse Simpson Index values. Without cell sorting, CD4 versus CD8 contributions remain unresolved.

The CDR3 is 16 residues long. In germline, CDR1 is SGDLS, CDR2 YYNGEE. The V and J ends lost 0 bases and 6 bases respectively, with 16 bases between them. Some clones are missing from TCRdb's copy, which holds only in-frame ones; the method was immunoSEQ multiplex PCR. The data contain about 15,000 clones, roughly 88% of them singletons. This clone was detected once. Its antigen is still unknown. This TCR came from a man in his fifties or sixties in good health. Some clones in this sample may be carry-over from other donors' samples. Sequenced material: peripheral blood mononuclear cells. The chain recombines TRBV9 with TRBJ2-1, with D possibly matching TRBD1 (5 bases). This chain's CDR3 is CASSVASLPRGNEQFF. The CDR3 DNA sequence: TGTGCCAGCAGCGTAGCCAGCCTCCCTAGGGGCAATGAGCAGTTCTTC.